This T cell receptor beta chain was retrieved from a study of T cell changes during pregnancy in multiple sclerosis (dated by TCRdb to between 2017 and 2020). About the investigation overall: Changes in the T cell repertoire over the course of pregnancy were examined in this study in women with multiple sclerosis.

Reading from cysteine to phenylalanine, the CDR3 counts 16 amino acids. The retained sequence is limited to the CDR3, 48 bases, with the frame set at the first base. After removal of 1 base from V and 5 bases from J, the junction retains 0 bases not matched to a gene. Per the germline V gene, SGHVS is the CDR1 and FQNEAQ is the CDR2. The method behind the library was the immunoSEQ multiplex PCR assay. The table comes from immuneACCESS by way of TCRdb, which keeps in-frame sequences with V and J called. Part of the clones is missing from these tables; in studies checked, under half for an unresolved V gene and the rest for unknown reasons. This sample gives tens of thousands of clones in total; 85% to 95% of them show up just once. In total, the top ten clones hold about 7% of the sample. As to this clone: What this receptor recognizes is not known. Per-base quality was not reported, and no clone a single base away is much larger than it.

The chain is made from TRBV7-8 and TRBJ2-2; a stretch of 14 junction bases matches TRBD2. This specimen was CD8+ T cells from peripheral blood mononuclear cells, taken in the third trimester of pregnancy. The TCR was taken from a female donor with multiple sclerosis, enrolled in a pregnancy study. The CDR3 sequence is CASSLGLAGGTGELFF. The DNA sequence follows: TGTGCCAGCAGCTTAGGACTAGCGGGGGGGACCGGGGAGCTGTTTTTT. Full variable domain (CDR3 extended with the reference TRBV7-8 and TRBJ2-2 proteins): GAGVSQSPRYKVAKRGQDVALRCDPISGHVSLFWYQQALGQGPEFLTYFQNEAQLDKSGLPSDRFFAERPEGSVSTLKIQRTQQEDSAVYLCASSLGLAGGTGELFFGEGSRLTVL.